This is a list of T cell receptor beta chains from one sample in a study of control samples from healthy donors and cancer patients. Some clones are missing from TCRdb's copy, which holds only in-frame ones; the method was immunoSEQ multiplex PCR. The sample lists 130,000 or so clones; roughly 86% were seen once. Sequences were obtained from PBMCs. The receptors come from a middle-aged man with head and neck cancer. The CDR3 runs from the conserved cysteine through the conserved F or W. The order of the fields is clone size, D gene, V gene, J gene, CDR3 DNA, CDR3 protein. The D gene is left open where the match is weak. Clone size is given for some rows only: seen once, a few or many times, or a class if the clone is expanded.

-	TRBD2	TRBV19	TRBJ2-2	TGTGCCAGTAGTATAACGGGAGGTTCCACCGGGGAGCTGTTTTTT	CASSITGGSTGELFF
-	-	TRBV2	TRBJ2-7	TGTGCCAGCAGCGTCACCTCCTACGAGCAGTACTTC	CASSVTSYEQYF
-	TRBD2	TRBV3-1/TRBV3-2	TRBJ2-1	TGTGCCAGCAGCCTACGCGGGGGAAATGAGCAGTTCTTC	CASSLRGGNEQFF
-	TRBD2	TRBV4-1	TRBJ2-3	TGCGCCAGCAGCCAAGATTCGGCTAGCGGGAGCCTGACGCAGTATTTT	CASSQDSASGSLTQYF
once	-	TRBV28	TRBJ1-2	TGTGCCAGCAGTCCGACTAACAGAGACTATGGCTACACCTTC	CASSPTNRDYGYTF
-	TRBD1	TRBV28	TRBJ1-5	TGTGCCAGCAACTTAGGGACAGGGAGGAACCAGCATTTT	CASNLGTGRNQHF
-	-	TRBV5-1	TRBJ2-3	TGCGCCAGCAGCATCGACCATTCCGGGGATACGCAGTATTTT	CASSIDHSGDTQYF
-	-	TRBV5-1	TRBJ1-2	TGCGCCAGCAGCTTGGACGGGGGGGACTATGGCTACACCTTC	CASSLDGGDYGYTF
-	-	TRBV5-8	TRBJ1-1	TGTGCCAGCAGCTTAGAGGGGAGGGACACTGAAGCTTTCTTT	CASSLEGRDTEAFF
-	TRBD1	TRBV5-1	TRBJ2-4	TGCGCCAGCAGCACAGGGACAGAAAACATTCAGTACTTC	CASSTGTENIQYF
once	-	TRBV28	TRBJ1-1	TGTGCCAGCCTGTACGCTCGTTTGGGGGGCGTCGGGACTGAAGCTTTCTTT	CASLYARLGGVGTEAFF